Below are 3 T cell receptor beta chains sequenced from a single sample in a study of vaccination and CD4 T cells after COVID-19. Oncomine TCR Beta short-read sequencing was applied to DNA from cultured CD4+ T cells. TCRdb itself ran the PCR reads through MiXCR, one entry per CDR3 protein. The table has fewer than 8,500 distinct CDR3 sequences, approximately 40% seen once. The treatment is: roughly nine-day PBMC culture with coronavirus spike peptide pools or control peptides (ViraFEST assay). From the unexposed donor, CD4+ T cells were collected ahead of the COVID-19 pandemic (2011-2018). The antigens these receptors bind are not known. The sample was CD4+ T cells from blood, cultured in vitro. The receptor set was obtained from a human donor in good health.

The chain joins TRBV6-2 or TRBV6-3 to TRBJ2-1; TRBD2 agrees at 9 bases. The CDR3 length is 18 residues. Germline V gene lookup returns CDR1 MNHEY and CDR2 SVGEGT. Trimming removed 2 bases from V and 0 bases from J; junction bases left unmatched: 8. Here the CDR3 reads CASSYHRAGGISYNEQFF. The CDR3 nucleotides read TGTGCCAGCAGTTACCATCGAGCGGGGGGCATCTCCTACAATGAGCAGTTCTTC.

In nucleotides, the CDR3 is TGTGCCAGCAGTCCTCCGGGACAGCTGAACACTGAAGCTTTCTTT. The encoded protein is CASSPPGQLNTEAFF. The chain couples TRBV5-4 to TRBJ1-1; 7 bases fit TRBD1. Germline CDR1 SGHNT, CDR2 YYREEE (reference sequence). Germline trimming cut 5 bases from V and 0 bases from J; bases unmatched to any gene: 7. This CDR3 contains 15 residues.

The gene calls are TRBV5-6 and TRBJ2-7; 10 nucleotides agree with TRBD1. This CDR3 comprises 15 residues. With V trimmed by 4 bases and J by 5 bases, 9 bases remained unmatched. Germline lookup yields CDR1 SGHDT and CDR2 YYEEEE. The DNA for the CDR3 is TGTGCCAGCAGCCCCAGCCGACAGGGGGCTAACGAGCAGTACTTC. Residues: CASSPSRQGANEQYF.